The T cell receptor (beta chain) under discussion was sequenced for a study of blood T cell repertoires in COVID-19 (dated by TCRdb to about 2020). Regarding the study in general: Samples covering the acute and convalescent phases of COVID-19 were provided by collaborators in the United States, Italy and Spain. The material from the prospective study consisted of cDNA or gDNA derived from T cells, B-cell-depleted T cells, or PBMCs. The dataset comprised deeply sampled blood TCRbeta repertoires from subjects exposed to, actively infected with, or recovered from COVID-19. A freely available public database, intended as a resource for researchers studying the immune response to SARS-CoV-2, is where the repertoires were released. The samples were drawn from two sources: the first 160 participants of the ongoing ImmuneRACE study, and 950 to 1,500 subjects contributed by 6 global collaborators. Sample metadata almost always included a de-identified subject ID, COVID-19 status, age in years and sex. Where available, HLA class I and class II types were obtained from metadata supplied by the sample provider rather than from assay-based typing. Beyond this particular receptor, the publication reports: Clinical and demographic metadata were provided uncurated, with the amount varying by source and participant.

CDR1 and CDR2, per the germline V gene, are MNHEY and SVGAGI. The trim is 0 bases for V and 6 bases for J, with a gap of 12 bases between the germline ends. The CDR3 runs 14 amino acids, cysteine and phenylalanine included. Kept here is only the CDR3 DNA, which spans 42 bases and is read in frame from base 1. In the case of this clone: Its antigen target is currently unknown. The input lacks base qualities; no much larger clone sits a single base away.

The immunoSEQ Assay, a bias-controlled multiplex PCR, was used to amplify TCRbeta CDR3 regions from genomic DNA. As for the authors' bioinformatics: The number of nucleated cells in each sample was estimated by amplification of reference gene primers within the assay. Sequence reads were collapsed and filtered to measure the absolute abundance of every unique TCRbeta CDR3 rearrangement. For each sample, productive Simpson clonality was calculated by taking the square root of Simpson's diversity index across productive rearrangements. The source is immuneACCESS, and TCRdb retained only in-frame sequences with V and J called. Part of the clones is not carried over; for the studies checked, unresolved V genes explain less than half of this, and the remainder is unexplained. The V and J calls and clone size come from that table; D and trimming were worked out from the DNA. The sample includes approximately 97,000 clones, with roughly 87% observed a single time. The top ten constitute 5% to 6.5% of the sample.

One collaborating source in Seattle enrolled patients while the patients were actively infected and followed the patients over time throughout the course of disease. Collaborating institutions collected whole blood in K2EDTA tubes following their own protocols. For TCRbeta analysis, collaborators shipped samples in one of three forms: frozen whole blood, isolated PBMCs, or DNA extracted from either of those sample types. Recombination connected TRBV6-5 to TRBJ2-7, and TRBD1 may be the D gene, going by 5 matching bases. The material sequenced was peripheral blood. This TCR derives from a woman in her fifties or sixties with COVID-19, enrolled during active disease. This receptor carries the CDR3 CASSYSQGSLEQYF. The sequenced DNA is TGTGCCAGCAGTTACTCCCAGGGATCACTCGAGCAGTACTTC.